This TCR beta chain derives from a study of shared clonotypes between healthy human individuals (dated by TCRdb to 2020 to 2022). About the study as a whole: The cohort included three men and a couple of women between 18 and 49 years of age. For each donor, three plates each were used for CD4 naive and CD4 memory, two plates were used for CD8 naive, and one plate was used for CD8 memory. The study deeply sequenced blood TCR repertoires of about 5 healthy adults to estimate repertoire size and the extent of clonotype sharing between individuals. Different laboratories and diverse techniques were used to prepare libraries and sequence TCR repertoires, to increase sequencing depth and limit assay-specific biases. Per donor, leukapheresis produced somewhere between about 0.9 and 9.5 billion PBMCs.

Using the deep immunoSEQ assay, TCR CDR3 regions were amplified from genomic DNA by multiplex PCR. Extracted genomic DNA from each cell subset was spread evenly across all wells of several immunoSEQ 96-well plates, with each plate serving as a replicate. For sorted subsets, each replicate PCR was loaded with about 200 ng genomic DNA, equivalent to some 31,000 T cell genomes. Purified libraries were measured with a Qubit 3.0 fluorometer, size-checked on a Bioanalyzer 2100, and measured again with the KAPA Library Quantification kit. Each immunoSEQ 96-well plate was sequenced on its own single-read 150-cycle Illumina NextSeq 550 flow cell. Per the source publication's procedure: Because the immunoSEQ output included only junctional sequences and no quality scores, the filtering could not be the same as the filtering used for full-length reads. To assign V/J genes and CDR3, sequences were annotated using PyIR, a Python wrapper for IgBLAST v1.9, with IMGT germline references. Any read was removed if the V/J assignment was weak (E-value above 1e-6), the CDR3 was missing, or the read contained stop codons, out-of-frame junctions, or ambiguous translated residues. V3J clonotypes were defined as sequences sharing an identical inferred V gene, J gene, and CDR3 amino acid sequence. The percentage overlap between two repertoires was calculated by dividing the number of shared unique clonotypes by the size of the smaller repertoire. RTK rarefaction, the Chao1 estimator, and Recon v2.1 estimates of unobserved clonotypes were used to assess repertoire richness. Generation probabilities for all TCRbeta clonotypes obtained by the gDNA method from several donors were computed using OLGA. In TCRdb, the immuneACCESS table is reduced to in-frame sequences with V and J assigned. These tables do not hold every clone; where another copy was compared, an unresolved V gene accounts for under half, and the others remain unexplained. V, J and clone size are those of that table, while D and trimming were read from the DNA. The table for this sample lists some 740,000 clones; 80% to 95% of them were counted only once. Approximately 25% of the sample is in the top ten clones.

CD8 naive samples consisted of CD45RO-negative cells that were positively selected for CCR7, yielding a CD45RA+CCR7+ population without TemRA cells. Donors were healthy HIV-negative adults with no recently reported acute infections or vaccinations. Every donor was a Caucasian adult living in Nashville, Tennessee, USA. Blood was collected by leukapheresis, and PBMCs were isolated by Ficoll-Histopaque density gradient centrifugation and then cryopreserved in liquid nitrogen vapor phase. Analytical flow cytometry was used to check the purity and quantity of each magnetically sorted T cell population. Each sorted fraction had its genomic DNA isolated and then quantified by UV absorbance on a Nanodrop 2000c. Paper-wide results and their limitations: Because the study included a small number of donors, the genetic and exposure-history diversity represented was limited. Clonotypes shared by all four sorted-subset donors showed higher generation probabilities than non-shared clonotypes. Incomplete sequencing was indicated by rarefaction of sorted-subset datasets, despite the large sequencing depth. When a handful of donors were compared, the shared fraction of clonotypes was about 5.5% for naive CD4, 3% to 4% for naive CD8, more than 2% for memory CD4, and less than 0.45% for memory CD8. Based on pairwise subsampling, the degree of clonotype sharing among donors was expected to be affected by sequencing depth. Estimated clonotype richness was generally larger for naive than for memory subsets. Sampling was restricted to blood, and TCR repertoires in tissue are likely to differ from TCR repertoires in blood.

The germline V gene encodes CDR1 SGHNT and CDR2 YYREEE (reference sequence). V is cut back by 4 bases and J by 0 bases, with 9 bases in the junction unmatched. Including the terminal cysteine and phenylalanine, the CDR3 comprises 17 residues. The retained sequence is limited to the CDR3, 51 bases, with the frame set at the first base. Worth noting for this clone: Its binding antigen is unknown. Base qualities are missing; no much larger clone stands one base away.

The receptor's source is a man aged 25 to 40 in good health. Input material: naive CD8+ T cells sorted from blood. This sample's cell subset or site label indicates: CD45RA+CCR7+. The sequence joins TRBV5-4 to TRBJ2-1; 8 middle bases align to TRBD2. The DNA is as follows: TGTGCCAGCAGCCCTATGTATAGCGGGACCTCCTACAATGAGCAGTTCTTC. Translated, this gives CASSPMYSGTSYNEQFF. The full variable domain, with segments outside the CDR3 supplied by the reference TRBV5-4 and TRBJ2-1 proteins, appears as ETGVTQSPTHLIKTRGQQVTLRCSSQSGHNTVSWYQQALGQGPQFIFQYYREEENGRGNFPPRFSGLQFPNYSSELNVNALELDDSALYLCASSPMYSGTSYNEQFFGPGTRLTVL.